This TCR beta chain was observed in a study of shared clonotypes between healthy human individuals. Points from the study as a whole: The rarefaction results pointed to incomplete sorted-subset sequencing despite large depth.

Profiled with immunoSEQ multiplex PCR; TCRdb holds only in-frame clones, not every one. The profile shows 730,000 or so clones, approximately 75% of them singletons. The CDR3 covers 13 residues. Losses at the gene ends were 2 bases for V and 10 bases for J; bases not matched to a gene: 5. In germline, CDR1 is KGHSH, CDR2 LQKENI. A CD45RA+ naive subset and a CD45RA-negative memory subset were split from CD4+ cells. There are a few counts of this clone. The antigen is not known. This TCR came from a woman aged 25-40 years in good health. This chain links TRBV18 with TRBJ2-1; 7 bases fit TRBD2. The sample taken for sequencing was memory CD4+ T cells sorted from blood. Subset specified: CD45RA-negative fraction. The CDR3 DNA follows: TGTGCCAGCTCACCAGGACTAGACGGCGAGCAGTTCTTC. This encodes CASSPGLDGEQFF. Variable domain in full (rest from reference TRBV18 and TRBJ2-1): NAGVMQNPRHLVRRRGQEARLRCSPMKGHSHVYWYRQLPEEGLKFMVYLQKENIIDESGMPKERFSAEFPKEGPSILRIQQVVRGDSAAYFCASSPGLDGEQFFGPGTRLTVL.